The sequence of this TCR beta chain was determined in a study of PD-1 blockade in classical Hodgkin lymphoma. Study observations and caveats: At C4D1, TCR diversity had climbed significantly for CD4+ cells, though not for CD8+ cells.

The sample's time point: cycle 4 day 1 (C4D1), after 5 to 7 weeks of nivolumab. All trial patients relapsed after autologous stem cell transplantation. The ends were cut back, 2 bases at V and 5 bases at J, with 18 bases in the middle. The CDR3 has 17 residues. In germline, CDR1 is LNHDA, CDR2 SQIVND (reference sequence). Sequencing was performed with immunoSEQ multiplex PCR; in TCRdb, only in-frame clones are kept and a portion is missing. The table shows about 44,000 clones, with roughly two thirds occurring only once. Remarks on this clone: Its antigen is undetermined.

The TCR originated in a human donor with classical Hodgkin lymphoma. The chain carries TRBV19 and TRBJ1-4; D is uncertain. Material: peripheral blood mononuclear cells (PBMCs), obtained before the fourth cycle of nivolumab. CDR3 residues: CASSIRRLDFKNEKLFF. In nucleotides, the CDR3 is TGTGCCAGTAGTATAAGGCGCCTCGATTTCAAAAATGAAAAACTGTTTTTT.